This TCR beta chain appears in the sequencing data of a study of cytomegalovirus exposure and HLA in healthy donors. Germline V gives CDR1 LNHDA, CDR2 SQIVND (reference sequence). CDR3 length: 15 residues. J gave up 9 bases and V 5 bases, and 10 bases lay outside the gene matches. The PCR was carried out with 60 Vbeta primers and 13 Jbeta primers. Using immunoSEQ multiplex PCR, the repertoire was profiled, and TCRdb retains in-frame clones only, with some absent. This table holds 100,000 to 150,000 clones. The sample taken for sequencing was PBMCs. This TCR was recovered from a woman aged 35 to 49 in good health and CMV-seropositive. The chain carries TRBV19 and TRBJ2-1, with 10 positions matching TRBD2. Here the CDR3 DNA reads TGTGCCAGTAGTTTTACTAGCGGGAATCGCGGTGAGCAGTTCTTC. Translation gives CASSFTSGNRGEQFF.